The 3 T cell receptor beta chains presented below share a single source sample, sequenced in a study of cytomegalovirus exposure and HLA in healthy donors. Using immunoSEQ multiplex PCR, the repertoire was profiled, and TCRdb retains in-frame clones only, with some absent. The sample records some 64,000 clones, 90% to 96% being singletons. Sequencing was carried out using PBMCs. All receptors derive from a woman aged 18-29 years in good health and CMV-seronegative.

J is TRBJ1-1 and V is TRBV27; 9 nucleotides line up with TRBD1. With 4 bases clipped from V and 11 bases from J, the junction kept 8 bases outside the gene matches. The CDR3 extends over 13 amino acids. From germline, CDR1 is MNHEY and CDR2 SMNVEV (reference sequence). The CDR3 region is CASSSYRGPGAFF. The CDR3, as DNA: TGTGCCAGCAGTTCCTACAGGGGGCCGGGGGCTTTCTTT.

This clone was recorded once. The chain couples TRBV4-3 to TRBJ2-1; 7 bases map to TRBD1. V trimming: 1 base; J trimming: 7 bases; junction bases outside the gene matches: 10. Germline assignment: CDR1 LGHNA and CDR2 YSLEER. CDR3 size: 16 residues. The CDR3 here is CASSQGGQIHLNEQFF. The CDR3 nucleotides are TGCGCCAGCAGCCAAGGGGGACAGATACACTTAAATGAGCAGTTCTTC.

The V and J genes are TRBV11-2 and TRBJ2-7, with 8 positions matching TRBD1. CDR1 is SGHAT, CDR2 FQNNGV, per germline. J was trimmed by 4 bases and V by 5 bases; bases with no gene match: 10. The CDR3 has 15 residues. For the CDR3, the DNA is TGTGCCAGCAGCGCCCCCGGGACAGGCTCGTACGAGCAGTACTTC. Translation: CASSAPGTGSYEQYF.